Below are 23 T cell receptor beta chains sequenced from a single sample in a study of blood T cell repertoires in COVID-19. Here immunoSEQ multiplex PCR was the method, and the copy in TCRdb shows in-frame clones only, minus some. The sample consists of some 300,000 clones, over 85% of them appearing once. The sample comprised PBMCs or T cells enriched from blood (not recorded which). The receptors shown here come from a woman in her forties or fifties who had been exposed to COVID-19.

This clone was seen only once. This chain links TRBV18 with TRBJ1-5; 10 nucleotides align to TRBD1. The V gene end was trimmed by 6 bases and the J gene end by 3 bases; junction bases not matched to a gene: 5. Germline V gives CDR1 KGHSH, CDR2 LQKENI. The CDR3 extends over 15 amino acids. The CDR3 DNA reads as TGTGCCAGCTCCATAGGACAGGGGGACAATCAGCCCCAGCATTTT. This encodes CASSIGQGDNQPQHF.

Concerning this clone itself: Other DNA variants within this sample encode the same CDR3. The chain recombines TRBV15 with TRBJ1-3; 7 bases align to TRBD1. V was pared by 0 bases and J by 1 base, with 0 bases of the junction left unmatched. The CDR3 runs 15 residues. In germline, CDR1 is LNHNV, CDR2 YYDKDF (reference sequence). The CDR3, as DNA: TGTGCCACCAGCAGAGACAGGGGGTCTGGAAACACCATATATTTT. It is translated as CATSRDRGSGNTIYF.

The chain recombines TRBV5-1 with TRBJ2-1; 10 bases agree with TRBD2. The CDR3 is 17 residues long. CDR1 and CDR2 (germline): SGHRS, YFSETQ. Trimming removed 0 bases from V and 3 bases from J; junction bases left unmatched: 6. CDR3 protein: CASSLVPSGGNYNEQFF. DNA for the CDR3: TGCGCCAGCAGCTTGGTACCTAGCGGGGGAAACTACAATGAGCAGTTCTTC. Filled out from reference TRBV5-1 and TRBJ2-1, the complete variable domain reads KAGVTQTPRYLIKTRGQQVTLSCSPISGHRSVSWYQQTPGQGLQFLFEYFSETQRNKGNFPGRFSGRQFSNSRSEMNVSTLELGDSALYLCASSLVPSGGNYNEQFFGPGTRLTVL.

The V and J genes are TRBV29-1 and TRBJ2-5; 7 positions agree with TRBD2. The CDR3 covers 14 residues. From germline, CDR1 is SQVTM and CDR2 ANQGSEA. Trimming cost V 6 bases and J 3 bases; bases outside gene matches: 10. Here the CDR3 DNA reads TGCAGCGTGGCCCCCTGGGAGGGGAAAGAGACCCAGTACTTC. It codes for CSVAPWEGKETQYF. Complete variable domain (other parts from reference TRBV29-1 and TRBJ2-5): SAVISQKPSRDICQRGTSLTIQCQVDSQVTMMFWYRQQPGQSLTLIATANQGSEATYESGFVIDKFPISRPNLTFSTLTVSNMSPEDSSIYLCSVAPWEGKETQYFGPGTRLLVL.

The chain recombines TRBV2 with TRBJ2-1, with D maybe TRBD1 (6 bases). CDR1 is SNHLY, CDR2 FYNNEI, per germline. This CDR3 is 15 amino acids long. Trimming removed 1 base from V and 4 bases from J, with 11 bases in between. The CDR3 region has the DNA TGTGCCAGCAGTGAAGAAAGGGGGATATACAATGAGCAGTTCTTC. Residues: CASSEERGIYNEQFF.

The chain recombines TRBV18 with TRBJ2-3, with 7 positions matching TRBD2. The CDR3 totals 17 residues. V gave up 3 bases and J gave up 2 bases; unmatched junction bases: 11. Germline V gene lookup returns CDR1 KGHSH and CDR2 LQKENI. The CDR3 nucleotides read TGTGCCAGCTCACCCAGGGCGGCTAGCGGAGACACAGATACGCAGTATTTT. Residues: CASSPRAASGDTDTQYF. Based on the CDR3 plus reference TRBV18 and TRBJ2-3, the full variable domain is NAGVMQNPRHLVRRRGQEARLRCSPMKGHSHVYWYRQLPEEGLKFMVYLQKENIIDESGMPKERFSAEFPKEGPSILRIQQVVRGDSAAYFCASSPRAASGDTDTQYFGPGTRLTVL.

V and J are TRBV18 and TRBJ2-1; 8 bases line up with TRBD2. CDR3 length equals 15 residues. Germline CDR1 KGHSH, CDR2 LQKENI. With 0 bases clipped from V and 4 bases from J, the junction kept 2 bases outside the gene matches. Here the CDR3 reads CASSPPTSGYNEQFF. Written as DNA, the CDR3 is TGTGCCAGCTCACCACCCACTAGCGGATACAATGAGCAGTTCTTC.

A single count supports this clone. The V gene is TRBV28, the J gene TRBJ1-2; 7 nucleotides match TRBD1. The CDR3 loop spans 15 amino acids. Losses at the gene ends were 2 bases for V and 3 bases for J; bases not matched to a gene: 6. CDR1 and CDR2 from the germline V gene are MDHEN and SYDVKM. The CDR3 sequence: CASSLGRGGDYGYTF. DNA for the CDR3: TGTGCCAGCAGTTTAGGGCGAGGGGGCGACTATGGCTACACCTTC.

The DNA for the CDR3 is TGTGCCAGCAGTTTAGGGGGGGTGAGCTCCTACGAGCAGTACTTC. Protein: CASSLGGVSSYEQYF. The rearrangement joins TRBV28 to TRBJ2-7; 7 bases are shared with TRBD2. Germline V gene lookup returns CDR1 MDHEN and CDR2 SYDVKM. The junction had 4 bases not matched to a gene; V was cut back by 2 bases and J by 0 bases. This CDR3 contains 15 residues.

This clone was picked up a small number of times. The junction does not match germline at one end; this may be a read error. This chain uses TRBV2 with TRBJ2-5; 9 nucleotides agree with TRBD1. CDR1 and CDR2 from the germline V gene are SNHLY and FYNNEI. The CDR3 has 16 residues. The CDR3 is CASSEEGQGFGETQYF. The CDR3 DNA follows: TGTGCCAGCAGCGAAGAGGGACAGGGATTCGGGGAGACCCAGTACTTC. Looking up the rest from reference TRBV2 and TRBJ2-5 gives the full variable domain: EPEVTQTPSHQVTQMGQEVILRCVPISNHLYFYWYRQILGQKVEFLVSFYNNEISEKSEIFDDQFSVERPDGSNFTLKIRSTKLEDSAMYFCASSEEGQGFGETQYFGPGTRLLVL.

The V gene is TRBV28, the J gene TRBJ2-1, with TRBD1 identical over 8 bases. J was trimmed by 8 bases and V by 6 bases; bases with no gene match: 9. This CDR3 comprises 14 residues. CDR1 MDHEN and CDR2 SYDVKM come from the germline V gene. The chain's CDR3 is CASSRRQGSDEQFF. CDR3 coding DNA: TGTGCCAGCAGCCGCCGACAGGGGAGCGATGAGCAGTTCTTC.

As DNA, the CDR3 is TGTGCCATAGGACAGGGAATAAGCACTGAAGCTTTCTTT. Protein: CAIGQGISTEAFF. The rearrangement joins TRBV10-3 to TRBJ1-1; TRBD1 matches at 8 bases. Germline V CDR1 and CDR2: ENHRY, SYGVKD. After removal of 9 bases from V and 4 bases from J, the junction contained 7 bases not matched to a gene. The CDR3 is made up of 13 amino acids.

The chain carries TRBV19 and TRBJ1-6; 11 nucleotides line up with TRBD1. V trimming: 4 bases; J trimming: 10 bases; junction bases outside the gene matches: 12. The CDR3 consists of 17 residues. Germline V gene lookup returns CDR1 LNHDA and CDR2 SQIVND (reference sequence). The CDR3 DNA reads TGTGCCAGTAGTACACTGATCGGGACAGGGGGTAACTCACCCCTCCACTTT. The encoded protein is CASSTLIGTGGNSPLHF.

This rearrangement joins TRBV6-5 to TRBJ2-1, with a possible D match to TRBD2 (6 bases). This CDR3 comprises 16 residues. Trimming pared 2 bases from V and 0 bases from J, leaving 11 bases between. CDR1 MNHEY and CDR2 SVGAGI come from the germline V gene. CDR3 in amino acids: CASSYGLSSSYNEQFF. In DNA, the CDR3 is TGTGCCAGCAGTTACGGACTATCAAGCTCCTACAATGAGCAGTTCTTC.

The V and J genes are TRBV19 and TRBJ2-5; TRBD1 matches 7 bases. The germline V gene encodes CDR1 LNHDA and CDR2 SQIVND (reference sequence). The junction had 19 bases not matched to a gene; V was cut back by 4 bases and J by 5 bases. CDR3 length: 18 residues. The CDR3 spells CASSKGLQGYPLAETQYF. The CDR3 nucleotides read TGTGCCAGTAGTAAAGGGTTACAGGGGTACCCCTTGGCGGAGACCCAGTACTTC. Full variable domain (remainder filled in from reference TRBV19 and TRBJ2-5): DGGITQSPKYLFRKEGQNVTLSCEQNLNHDAMYWYRQDPGQGLRLIYYSQIVNDFQKGDIAEGYSVSREKKESFPLTVTSAQKNPTAFYLCASSKGLQGYPLAETQYFGPGTRLLVL.

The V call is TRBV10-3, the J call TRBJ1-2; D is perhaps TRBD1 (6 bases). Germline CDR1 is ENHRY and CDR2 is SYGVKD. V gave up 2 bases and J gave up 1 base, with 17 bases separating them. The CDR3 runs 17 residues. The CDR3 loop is CAISEMMRGGNNYGYTF. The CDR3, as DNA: TGTGCCATCAGTGAGATGATGAGAGGGGGTAATAACTATGGCTACACCTTC.

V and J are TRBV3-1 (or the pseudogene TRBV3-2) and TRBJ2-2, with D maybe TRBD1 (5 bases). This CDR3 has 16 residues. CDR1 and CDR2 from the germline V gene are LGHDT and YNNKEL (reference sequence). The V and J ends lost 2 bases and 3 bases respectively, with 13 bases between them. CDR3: CASSQSPLRDTGELFF. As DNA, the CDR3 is TGTGCCAGCAGCCAAAGCCCTCTCAGGGACACCGGGGAGCTGTTTTTT.

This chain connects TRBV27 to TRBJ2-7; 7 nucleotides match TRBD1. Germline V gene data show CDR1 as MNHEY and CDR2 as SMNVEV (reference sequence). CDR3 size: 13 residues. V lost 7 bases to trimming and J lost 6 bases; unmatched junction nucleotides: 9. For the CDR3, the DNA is TGTGCCAGCACCCTCAAGGCAGGGGGCGAGCAGTACTTC. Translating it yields CASTLKAGGEQYF.

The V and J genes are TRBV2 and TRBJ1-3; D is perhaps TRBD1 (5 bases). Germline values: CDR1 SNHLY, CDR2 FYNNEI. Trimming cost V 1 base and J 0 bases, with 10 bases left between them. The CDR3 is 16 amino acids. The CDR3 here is CASSEVVGDSGNTIYF. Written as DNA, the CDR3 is TGTGCCAGCAGTGAAGTTGTAGGGGACTCTGGAAACACCATATATTTT.

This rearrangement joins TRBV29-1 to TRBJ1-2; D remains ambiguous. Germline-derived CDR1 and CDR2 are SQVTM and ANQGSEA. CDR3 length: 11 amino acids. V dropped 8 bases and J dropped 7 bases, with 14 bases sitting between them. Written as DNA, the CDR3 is TGCAGCTTCCGCTCATCGGGTGGCTACACCTTC. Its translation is CSFRSSGGYTF.

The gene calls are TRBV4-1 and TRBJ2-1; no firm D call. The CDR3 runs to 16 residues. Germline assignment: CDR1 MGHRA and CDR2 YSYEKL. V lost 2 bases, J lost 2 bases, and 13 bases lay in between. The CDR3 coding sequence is TGCGCCAGCAGCCAAAATTCCCAGAGGACCTACAATGAGCAGTTCTTC. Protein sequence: CASSQNSQRTYNEQFF.

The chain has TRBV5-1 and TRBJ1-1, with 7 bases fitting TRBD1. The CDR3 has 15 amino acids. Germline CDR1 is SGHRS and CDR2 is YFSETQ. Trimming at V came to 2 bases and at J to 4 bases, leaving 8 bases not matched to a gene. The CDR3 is CASSFQSGGITEAFF. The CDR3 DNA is TGCGCCAGCAGCTTTCAGTCAGGGGGTATCACTGAAGCTTTCTTT.

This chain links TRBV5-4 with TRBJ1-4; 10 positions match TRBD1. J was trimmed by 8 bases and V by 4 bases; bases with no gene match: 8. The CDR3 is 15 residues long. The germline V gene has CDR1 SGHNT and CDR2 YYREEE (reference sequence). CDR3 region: CASSPRQGAGEKLFF. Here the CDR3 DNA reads TGTGCCAGCAGCCCACGACAGGGGGCGGGAGAAAAACTGTTTTTT.